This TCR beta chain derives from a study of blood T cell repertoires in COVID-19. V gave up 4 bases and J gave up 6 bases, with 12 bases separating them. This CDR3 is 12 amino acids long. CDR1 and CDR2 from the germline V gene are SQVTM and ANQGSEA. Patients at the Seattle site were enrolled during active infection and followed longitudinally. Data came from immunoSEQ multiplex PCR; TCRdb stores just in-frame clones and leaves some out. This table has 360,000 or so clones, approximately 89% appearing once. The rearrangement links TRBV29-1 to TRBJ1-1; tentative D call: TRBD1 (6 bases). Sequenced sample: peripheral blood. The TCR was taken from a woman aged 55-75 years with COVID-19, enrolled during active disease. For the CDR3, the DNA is TGCAGCGTTGTTCTGGGGGCGGCTGAAGCTTTCTTT. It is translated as CSVVLGAAEAFF.